This entry describes one T cell receptor beta chain. Germline values: CDR1 MDHEN, CDR2 SYDVKM. The CDR3 is 14 residues long. With 5 bases removed from V and 8 bases from J, the gap between germline ends came to 18 bases. This sample is drawn from a study of identifying expanded T cells in peripheral blood. TCRdb's table, derived via immunoSEQ multiplex PCR, lists solely in-frame clones and lacks some. The sample contains roughly 81,000 clones, 84% of which appear only once. This clonotype was obtained from a person between 18 and 75 years old in good health. The chain links TRBV28 to TRBJ1-2; D gene uncertain. Material for sequencing was blood. DNA of the CDR3: TGTGCCAGCAGTGTAACAAAGACGGACTGGGGCTACACCTTC. Its translation is CASSVTKTDWGYTF.